This T cell receptor beta chain was identified in a study of T cells in Graves' hyperthyroidism and ophthalmopathy. Stable disease denoted Graves' hyperthyroidism without ophthalmopathy progression within 18 months. Regions amplified from RNA transcripts were the TCR beta CDR3 regions. The HTBI primer set was used in a first-round RT-PCR of the TCR CDR3. TCRdb redid the calling of the multiplex PCR reads with MiXCR, one entry per CDR3 protein. This sample carries 700,000 or so distinct CDR3 sequences, about a sixth of them seen once, and the ten largest clones take roughly 8%. J gave up 0 bases and V 2 bases, and 4 bases lay outside the gene matches. The CDR3 spans 15 residues. CDR1 is MDHEN, CDR2 SYDVKM, per germline. This clonotype was recorded many times.

This sequence joins TRBV28 and TRBJ2-7; TRBD1 matches 7 bases. The receptor comes from a man between 18 and 35 years old with Graves' hyperthyroidism. The specimen sequenced was blood. In nucleotides, the CDR3 is TGTGCCAGCAGTTTAGGGCCAGGGGGCTCCTACGAGCAGTACTTC. Encoded protein: CASSLGPGGSYEQYF. The full variable domain, with the rest looked up from reference TRBV28 and TRBJ2-7, is DVKVTQSSRYLVKRTGEKVFLECVQDMDHENMFWYRQDPGLGLRLIYFSYDVKMKEKGDIPEGYSVSREKKERFSLILESASTNQTSMYLCASSLGPGGSYEQYFGPGTRLTVT.